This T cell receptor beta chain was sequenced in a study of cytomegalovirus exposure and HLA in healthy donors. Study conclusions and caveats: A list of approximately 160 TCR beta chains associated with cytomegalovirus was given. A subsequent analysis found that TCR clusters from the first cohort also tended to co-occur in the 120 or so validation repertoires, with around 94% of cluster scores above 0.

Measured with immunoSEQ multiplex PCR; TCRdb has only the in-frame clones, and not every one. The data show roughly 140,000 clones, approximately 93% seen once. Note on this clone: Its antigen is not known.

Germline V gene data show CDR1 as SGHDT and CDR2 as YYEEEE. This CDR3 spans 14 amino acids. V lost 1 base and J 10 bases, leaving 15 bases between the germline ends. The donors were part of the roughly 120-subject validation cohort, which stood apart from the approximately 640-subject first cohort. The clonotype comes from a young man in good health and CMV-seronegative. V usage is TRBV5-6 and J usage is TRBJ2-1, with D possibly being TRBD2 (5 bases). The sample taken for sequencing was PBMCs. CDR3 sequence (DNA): TGTGCCAGCAGCTTGTTGGCTAGCTTAGGCGAGCAGTTCTTC. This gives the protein CASSLLASLGEQFF.